These 12 T cell receptor beta chains share one sample of origin, sequenced in a study of T cells expressing NK-cell markers. TCRdb reprocessed the 5' RACE reads and stores each CDR3 protein as one record, lacking DNA. The sample includes about 410,000 distinct CDR3 sequences. The sample taken for sequencing was blood T cells: a sorted CD56 or NKG2C T cell subset, CD4+ or CD8+ T cells, or bulk PBMC T cells (not recorded which). Receptors originate from a woman aged 50 to 60 in good health.

The chain couples TRBV7-3 to TRBJ1-1; TCRdb's D call, TRBD1, is unchecked because there is no DNA. Germline values: CDR1 SGHTA, CDR2 FQGTGA. The CDR3 covers 12 residues. The CDR3: CASSLVPGRAFF.

The chain joins TRBV2 to TRBJ2-4; TCRdb reports TRBD1, a call that lacks DNA to check it against. The V gene's germline CDR1 is SNHLY and CDR2 FYNNEI. The CDR3 runs to 16 residues. The CDR3 protein is CASSDGHSVGQNIQYF.

The rearrangement joins TRBV3-1 to TRBJ1-1. The CDR3 is 16 amino acids. Per the germline V gene, CDR1 is LGHDT and CDR2 is YNNKEL (reference sequence). CDR3: CASSQGLGGMNTEAFF.

The chain joins TRBV11-3 to TRBJ2-3. Germline V gene sequence: CDR1 SGHNT, CDR2 YENEEA. This CDR3 contains 13 residues. The CDR3 sequence is CASSTRPEKSQYF. The full variable domain, with the rest looked up from reference TRBV11-3 and TRBJ2-3, is EAGVVQSPRYKIIEKKQPVAFWCNPISGHNTLYWYLQNLGQGPELLIRYENEEAVDDSQLPKDRFSAERLKGVDSTLKIQPAELGDSAVYLCASSTRPEKSQYFGPGTRLTVL.

The gene calls are TRBV6-1 and TRBJ2-5; TCRdb outputs TRBD1, but without DNA this stays unchecked. The germline V gene has CDR1 MNHNS and CDR2 SASEGT. The CDR3 runs to 15 residues. CDR3 residues: CASSGKGPRVETQYF.

The CDR3 loop reads CASISRIYYGYTF. V usage is TRBV6-1 and J usage is TRBJ1-2. Germline V CDR1 and CDR2: MNHNS, SASEGT. This CDR3 contains 13 residues.

The chain carries TRBV5-1 and TRBJ2-1; TCRdb lists TRBD2, though no DNA is available to test this call. CDR3 length equals 15 residues. Germline CDR1 is SGHRS and CDR2 is YFSETQ. Here the CDR3 reads CASSLSLAGLNEQFF. Combining the CDR3 with reference TRBV5-1 and TRBJ2-1 gives the whole variable domain KAGVTQTPRYLIKTRGQQVTLSCSPISGHRSVSWYQQTPGQGLQFLFEYFSETQRNKGNFPGRFSGRQFSNSRSEMNVSTLELGDSALYLCASSLSLAGLNEQFFGPGTRLTVL.

V gene TRBV29-1 combines with J gene TRBJ1-2; TCRdb outputs TRBD1, but without DNA this stays unchecked. Germline CDR1 is SQVTM and CDR2 is ANQGSEA. The CDR3 spans 13 residues. The CDR3 reads CSVNAGGTYGYTF.

The V gene is TRBV7-9, the J gene TRBJ2-4; TCRdb reports TRBD2, a call that lacks DNA to check it against. CDR1 and CDR2 (germline): SEHNR, FQNEAQ (reference sequence). The CDR3 loop spans 15 amino acids. The chain's CDR3 is CASSTWGEDKNIQYF.

The chain is built from TRBV12-3 or TRBV12-4 and TRBJ2-1; TCRdb's D call, TRBD2, is unchecked because there is no DNA. The CDR3 runs to 12 residues. CDR3 amino acids: CASSLGSGKVFF.

The J gene is TRBJ2-3, the V gene TRBV28; no DNA is available, so the TRBD2 call from TCRdb remains unchecked. Germline lookup yields CDR1 MDHEN and CDR2 SYDVKM. The CDR3 is 18 residues long. Here the CDR3 reads CASSQLGVSGGPQGTQYF.

V gene TRBV14 combines with J gene TRBJ1-1. The CDR3 extends over 12 amino acids. Germline CDR1 SGHDN, CDR2 FVKESK. The CDR3 region is CASSQTNTEAFF. Using reference TRBV14 and TRBJ1-1 for the parts outside the CDR3, the full variable domain is EAGVTQFPSHSVIEKGQTVTLRCDPISGHDNLYWYRRVMGKEIKFLLHFVKESKQDESGMPNNRFLAERTGGTYSTLKVQPAELEDSGVYFCASSQTNTEAFFGQGTRLTVV.